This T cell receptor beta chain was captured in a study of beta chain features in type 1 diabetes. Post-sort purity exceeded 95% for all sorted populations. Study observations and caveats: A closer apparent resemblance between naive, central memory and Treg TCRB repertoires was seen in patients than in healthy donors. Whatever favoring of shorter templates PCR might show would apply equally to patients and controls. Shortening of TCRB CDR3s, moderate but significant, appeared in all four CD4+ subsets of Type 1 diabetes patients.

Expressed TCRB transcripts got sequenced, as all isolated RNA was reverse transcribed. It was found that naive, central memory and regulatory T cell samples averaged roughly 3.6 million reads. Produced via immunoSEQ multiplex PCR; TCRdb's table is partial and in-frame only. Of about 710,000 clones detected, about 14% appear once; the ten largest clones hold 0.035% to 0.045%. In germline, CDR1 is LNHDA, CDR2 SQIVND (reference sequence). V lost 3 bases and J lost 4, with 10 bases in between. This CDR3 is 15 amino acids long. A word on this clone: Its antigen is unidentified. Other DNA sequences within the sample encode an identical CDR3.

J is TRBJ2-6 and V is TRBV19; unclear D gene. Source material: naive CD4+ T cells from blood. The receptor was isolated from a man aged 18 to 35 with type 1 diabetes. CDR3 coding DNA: TGTGCCAGTAGTATTGGCAGGACCGGGGCCAACGTCCTGACTTTC. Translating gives CASSIGRTGANVLTF.